This T cell receptor beta chain was identified in a study of blood T cell repertoires in COVID-19. Repertoires were generated with immunoSEQ multiplex PCR, while TCRdb's copy carries only in-frame clones and drops some. The data show 65,000 to 90,000 clones, 65% to 85% seen once. Trimming took off 5 bases at V and 0 bases at J, with 5 bases between the two ends. The CDR3 covers 12 residues. From germline, CDR1 is ENHRY and CDR2 SYGVKD. This chain connects TRBV10-3 to TRBJ2-7; D gene unclear. The specimen sequenced was peripheral blood. This sequence originates from a woman of 80 years or more with acute or convalescent COVID-19. The CDR3 spells CAISHSSYEQYF. CDR3 DNA: TGTGCCATCAGTCACAGCTCCTACGAGCAGTACTTC.